This TCR beta chain emerged from a study of beta chain features in type 1 diabetes. Study-level findings and limits: Insertion counts at VDJ junctions were lower in type 1 diabetes patients, who also showed more deletions there. PCR might show a preference for shorter templates, equally across patients and controls. TCRB CDR3s from Type 1 diabetes patients were moderately but significantly shorter in all four CD4+ subsets.

Every donor provided one heparinised blood draw, which averaged roughly 120 mL. By way of CD45RO/CCR7/CD25/CD127/CD95/CD27, the CD4+ regulatory, stem cell-like memory, central memory and naive cells were sorted. Expressed TCRB transcripts were sequenced because the entire RNA isolate underwent reverse transcription. Profiling relied on immunoSEQ multiplex PCR, and the TCRdb table lists in-frame clones only, not all of them. Found here are more than 250,000 clones, over 11% of them singletons; the top ten hold about 0.015%. This clone was observed a few times. As yet, its antigen is unknown. The CDR3 extends over 15 amino acids. Per germline, CDR1 LNHDA and CDR2 SQIVND (reference sequence). With V trimmed by 7 bases and J by 4 bases, 10 bases remained unmatched.

The clonotype comes from a man younger than 45 with type 1 diabetes. The J gene is TRBJ1-2, the V gene TRBV19; 9 bases are a match to TRBD1. The sample was naive CD4+ T cells from blood. The CDR3 loop reads CASNVLPGQGYGYTF. In nucleotides, the CDR3 is TGTGCCAGTAACGTCCTACCGGGACAGGGCTATGGCTACACCTTC.